This record looks at one T cell receptor beta chain sequence and its context. Its antigen is currently unknown. Trimming pared 7 bases from V and 2 bases from J, leaving 15 bases between. The length of the CDR3 is 15 residues. Germline CDR1 and CDR2: LNHDA and SQIVND (reference sequence). The time point: patch test 1, 2 weeks after DPC sensitization. Regarding treatment: therapeutic diphenylcyclopropenone sensitization with weekly scalp DPC. The data derive from a study of human T cells and chemical hapten exposure. Turning to the study itself: Chiefly women, the patients showed alopecia areata, totalis or universalis. Whole-study results and caveats: PT1 expanded TCR counts and patch test score correlated positively. While controls formed fewer of them, expanded TCRs formed significantly more large CDR3 similarity clusters.

One entry per CDR3 protein results from TCRdb running MiXCR on the RACE reads. The top ten hold under 4.5% of the sample, which has approximately 100,000 distinct CDR3 sequences, approximately 10% seen once. This receptor was taken from a woman aged 40-49 years with alopecia areata. Some clones in this sample may be carry-over from other donors' samples. This specimen consisted of whole blood, obtained in connection with sensitization to the hapten diphenylcyclopropenone (DPC). The J gene is TRBJ2-1, the V gene TRBV19; weak D call: TRBD2 (5 bases). CDR3 nucleotide sequence: TGTGCCAGTACCCTATCCCCCGGGACCTACAATGAGCAGTTCTTC. Protein: CASTLSPGTYNEQFF.